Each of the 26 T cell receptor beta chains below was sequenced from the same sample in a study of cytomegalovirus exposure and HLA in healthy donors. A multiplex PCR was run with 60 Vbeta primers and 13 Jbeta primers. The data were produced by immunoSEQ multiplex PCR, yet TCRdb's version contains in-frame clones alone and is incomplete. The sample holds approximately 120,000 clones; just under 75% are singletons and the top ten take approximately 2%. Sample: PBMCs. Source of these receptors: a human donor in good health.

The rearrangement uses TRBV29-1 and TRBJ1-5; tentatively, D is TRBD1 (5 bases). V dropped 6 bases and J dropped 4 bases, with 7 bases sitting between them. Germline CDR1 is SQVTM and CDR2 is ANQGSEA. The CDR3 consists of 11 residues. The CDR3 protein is CSVGGNQPQHF. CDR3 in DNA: TGCAGCGTCGGGGGGAATCAGCCCCAGCATTTT.

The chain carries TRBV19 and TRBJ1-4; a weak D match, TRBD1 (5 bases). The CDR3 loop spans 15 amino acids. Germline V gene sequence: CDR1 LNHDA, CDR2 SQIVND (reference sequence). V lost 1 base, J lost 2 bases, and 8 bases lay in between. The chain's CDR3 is CASSIGGMTNEKLFF. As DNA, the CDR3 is TGTGCCAGTAGTATAGGGGGCATGACTAATGAAAAACTGTTTTTT.

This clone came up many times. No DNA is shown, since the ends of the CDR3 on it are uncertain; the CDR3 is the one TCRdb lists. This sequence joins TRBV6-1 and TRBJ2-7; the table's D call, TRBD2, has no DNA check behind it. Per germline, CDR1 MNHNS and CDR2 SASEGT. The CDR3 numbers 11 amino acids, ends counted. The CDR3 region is CASSEWGVGSF.

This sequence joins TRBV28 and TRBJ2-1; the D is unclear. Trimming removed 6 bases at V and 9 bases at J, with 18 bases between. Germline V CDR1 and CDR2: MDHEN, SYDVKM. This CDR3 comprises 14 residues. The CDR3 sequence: CASRYPLSTGEQFF. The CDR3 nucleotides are TGTGCCAGCAGGTACCCTCTTAGTACCGGTGAGCAGTTCTTC.

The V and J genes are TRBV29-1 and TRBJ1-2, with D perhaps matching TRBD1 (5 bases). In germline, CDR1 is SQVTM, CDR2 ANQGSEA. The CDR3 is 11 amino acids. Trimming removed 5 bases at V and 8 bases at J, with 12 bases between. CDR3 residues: CSVFARGGYTF. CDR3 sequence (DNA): TGCAGCGTTTTTGCCCGGGGGGGCTACACCTTC.

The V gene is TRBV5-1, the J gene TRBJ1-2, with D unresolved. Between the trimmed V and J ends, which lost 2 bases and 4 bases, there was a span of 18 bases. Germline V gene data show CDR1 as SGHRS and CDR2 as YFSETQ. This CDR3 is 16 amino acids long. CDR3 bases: TGCGCCAGCAGCTTTAGTCCGGCGGATTCGGGCTATGGCTACACCTTC. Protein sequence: CASSFSPADSGYGYTF.

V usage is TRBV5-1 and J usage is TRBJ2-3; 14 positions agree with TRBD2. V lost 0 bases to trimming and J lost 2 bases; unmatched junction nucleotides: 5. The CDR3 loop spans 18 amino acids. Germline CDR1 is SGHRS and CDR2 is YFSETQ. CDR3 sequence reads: CASSLGLAGGRVTDTQYF. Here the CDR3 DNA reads TGCGCCAGCAGCTTGGGACTAGCGGGGGGGCGGGTCACAGATACGCAGTATTTT.

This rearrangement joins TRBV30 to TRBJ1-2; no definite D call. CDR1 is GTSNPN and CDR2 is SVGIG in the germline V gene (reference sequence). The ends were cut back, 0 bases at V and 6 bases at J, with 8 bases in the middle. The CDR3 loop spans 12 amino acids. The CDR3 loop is CAWSVTGDGYTF. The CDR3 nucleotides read TGTGCCTGGAGTGTTACCGGAGATGGCTACACCTTC.

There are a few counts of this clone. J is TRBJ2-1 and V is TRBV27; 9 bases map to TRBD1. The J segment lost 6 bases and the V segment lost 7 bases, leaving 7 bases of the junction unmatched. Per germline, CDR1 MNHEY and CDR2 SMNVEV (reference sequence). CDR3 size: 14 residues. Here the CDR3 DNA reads TGTGCCAGCACTCTCCGGGACAGGGCCAATGAGCAGTTCTTC. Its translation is CASTLRDRANEQFF.

In DNA form, the CDR3 reads TGTGCCAGCAGCATTACCGGGACAAGCACCCCCTATGGCTACACCTTC. Its translation: CASSITGTSTPYGYTF. The V call is TRBV11-1, the J call TRBJ1-2, with D perhaps matching TRBD1 (6 bases). Germline loops: CDR1 SGHAT, CDR2 FQDESV (reference sequence). The CDR3 covers 16 residues. V shed 5 bases and J shed 4 bases, with 20 bases lying between them. Complete variable domain (other parts from reference TRBV11-1 and TRBJ1-2): EAEVAQSPRYKITEKSQAVAFWCDPISGHATLYWYRQILGQGPELLVQFQDESVVDDSQLPKDRFSAERLKGVDSTLKIQPAELGDSAMYLCASSITGTSTPYGYTFGSGTRLTVV.

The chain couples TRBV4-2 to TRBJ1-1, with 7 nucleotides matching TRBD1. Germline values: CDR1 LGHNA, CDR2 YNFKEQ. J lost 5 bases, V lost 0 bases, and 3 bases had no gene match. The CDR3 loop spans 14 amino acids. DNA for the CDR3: TGTGCCAGCAGCCAAGACAGGGGGAGAACTGAAGCTTTCTTT. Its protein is CASSQDRGRTEAFF.

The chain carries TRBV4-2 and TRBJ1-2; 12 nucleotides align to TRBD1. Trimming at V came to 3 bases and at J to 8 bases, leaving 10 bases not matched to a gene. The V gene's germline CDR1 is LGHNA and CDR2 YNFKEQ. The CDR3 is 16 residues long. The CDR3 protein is CASSQNPGQGAEGYTF. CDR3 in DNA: TGTGCCAGCAGCCAGAACCCGGGACAGGGGGCAGAGGGCTACACCTTC.

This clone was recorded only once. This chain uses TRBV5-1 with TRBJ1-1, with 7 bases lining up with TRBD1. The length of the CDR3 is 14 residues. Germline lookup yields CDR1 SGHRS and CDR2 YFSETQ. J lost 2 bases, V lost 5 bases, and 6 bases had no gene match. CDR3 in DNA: TGCGCCAGCAGGAGGGGGCAGGATAACACTGAAGCTTTCTTT. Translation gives CASRRGQDNTEAFF.

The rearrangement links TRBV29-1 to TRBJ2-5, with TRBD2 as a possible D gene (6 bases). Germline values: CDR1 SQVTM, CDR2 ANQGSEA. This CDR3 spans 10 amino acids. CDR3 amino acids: CSGTEGTQYF. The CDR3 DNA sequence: TGCAGTGGGACTGAAGGGACCCAGTACTTC. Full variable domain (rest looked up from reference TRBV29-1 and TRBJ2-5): SAVISQKPSRDICQRGTSLTIQCQVDSQVTMMFWYRQQPGQSLTLIATANQGSEATYESGFVIDKFPISRPNLTFSTLTVSNMSPEDSSIYLCSGTEGTQYFGPGTRLLVL.

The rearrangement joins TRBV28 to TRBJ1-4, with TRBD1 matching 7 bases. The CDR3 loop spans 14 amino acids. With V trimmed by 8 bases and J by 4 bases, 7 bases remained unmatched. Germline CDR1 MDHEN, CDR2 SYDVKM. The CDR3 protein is CASCNRGRNEKLFF. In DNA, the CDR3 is TGTGCCAGCTGCAACAGGGGTCGTAATGAAAAACTGTTTTTT.

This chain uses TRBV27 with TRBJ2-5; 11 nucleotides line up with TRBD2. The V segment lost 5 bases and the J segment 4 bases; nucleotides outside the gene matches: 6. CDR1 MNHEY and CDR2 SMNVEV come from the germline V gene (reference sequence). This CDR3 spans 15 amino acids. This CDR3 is CASSQLGTSGETQYF. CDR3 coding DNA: TGTGCCAGCAGTCAACTCGGGACTAGCGGAGAGACCCAGTACTTC.

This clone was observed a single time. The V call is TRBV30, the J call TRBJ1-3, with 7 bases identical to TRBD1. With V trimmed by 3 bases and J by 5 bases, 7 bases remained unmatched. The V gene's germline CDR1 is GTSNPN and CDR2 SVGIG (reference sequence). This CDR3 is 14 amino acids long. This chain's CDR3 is CAWRETGSRNTIYF. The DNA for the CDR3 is TGTGCCTGGAGGGAGACAGGGAGTAGAAACACCATATATTTT.

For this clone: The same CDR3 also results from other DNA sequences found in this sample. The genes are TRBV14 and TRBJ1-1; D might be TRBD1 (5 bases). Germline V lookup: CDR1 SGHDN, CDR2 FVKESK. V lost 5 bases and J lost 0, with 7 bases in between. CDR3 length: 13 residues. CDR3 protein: CASSRQMNTEAFF. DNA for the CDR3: TGTGCCAGCAGCAGACAGATGAACACTGAAGCTTTCTTT. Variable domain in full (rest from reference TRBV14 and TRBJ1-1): EAGVTQFPSHSVIEKGQTVTLRCDPISGHDNLYWYRRVMGKEIKFLLHFVKESKQDESGMPNNRFLAERTGGTYSTLKVQPAELEDSGVYFCASSRQMNTEAFFGQGTRLTVV.

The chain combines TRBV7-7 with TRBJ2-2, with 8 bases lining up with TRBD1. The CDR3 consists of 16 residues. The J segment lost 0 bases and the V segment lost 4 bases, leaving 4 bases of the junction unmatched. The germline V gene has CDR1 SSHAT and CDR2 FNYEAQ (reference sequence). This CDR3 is CASSSRGQANTGELFF. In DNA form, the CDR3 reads TGTGCCAGCAGCTCCCGGGGACAGGCGAACACCGGGGAGCTGTTTTTT.

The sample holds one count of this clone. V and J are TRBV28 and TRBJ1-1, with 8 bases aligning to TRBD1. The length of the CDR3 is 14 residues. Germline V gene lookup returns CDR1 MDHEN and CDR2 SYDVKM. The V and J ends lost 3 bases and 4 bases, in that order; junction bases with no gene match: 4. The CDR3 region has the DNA TGTGCCAGCAGTTTCCGGACAGGGAGCACTGAAGCTTTCTTT. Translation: CASSFRTGSTEAFF. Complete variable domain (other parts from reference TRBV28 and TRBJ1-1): DVKVTQSSRYLVKRTGEKVFLECVQDMDHENMFWYRQDPGLGLRLIYFSYDVKMKEKGDIPEGYSVSREKKERFSLILESASTNQTSMYLCASSFRTGSTEAFFGQGTRLTVV.

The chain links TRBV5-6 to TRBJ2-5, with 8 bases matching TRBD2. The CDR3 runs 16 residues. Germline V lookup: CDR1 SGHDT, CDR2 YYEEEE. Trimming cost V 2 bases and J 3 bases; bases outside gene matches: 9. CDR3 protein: CASSFLLAAGEETQYF. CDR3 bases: TGTGCCAGCAGCTTCTTACTAGCGGCTGGGGAAGAGACCCAGTACTTC. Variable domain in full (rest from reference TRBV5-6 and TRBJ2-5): DAGVTQSPTHLIKTRGQQVTLRCSPKSGHDTVSWYQQALGQGPQFIFQYYEEEERQRGNFPDRFSGHQFPNYSSELNVNALLLGDSALYLCASSFLLAAGEETQYFGPGTRLLVL.

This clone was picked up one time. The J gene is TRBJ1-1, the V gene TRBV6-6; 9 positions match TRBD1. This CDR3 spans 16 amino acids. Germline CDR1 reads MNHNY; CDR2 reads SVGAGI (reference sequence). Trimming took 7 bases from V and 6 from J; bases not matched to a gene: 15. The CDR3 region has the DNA TGTGCCAGCACCGTTCTAGGGACAGGGAGGACCCCTGAAGCTTTCTTT. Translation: CASTVLGTGRTPEAFF.

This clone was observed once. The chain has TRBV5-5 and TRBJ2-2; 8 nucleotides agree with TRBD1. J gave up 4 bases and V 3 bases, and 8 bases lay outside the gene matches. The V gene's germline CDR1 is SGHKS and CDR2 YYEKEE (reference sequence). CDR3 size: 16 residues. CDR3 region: CASSYTGTGSTGELFF. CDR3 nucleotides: TGTGCCAGCAGCTACACCGGGACAGGTTCCACCGGGGAGCTGTTTTTT.

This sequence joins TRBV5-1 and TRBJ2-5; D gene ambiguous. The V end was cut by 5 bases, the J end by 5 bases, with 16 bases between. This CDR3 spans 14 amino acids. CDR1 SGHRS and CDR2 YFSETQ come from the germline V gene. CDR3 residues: CASRFEVRVETQYF. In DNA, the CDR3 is TGCGCCAGCAGGTTCGAGGTTCGGGTGGAGACCCAGTACTTC.

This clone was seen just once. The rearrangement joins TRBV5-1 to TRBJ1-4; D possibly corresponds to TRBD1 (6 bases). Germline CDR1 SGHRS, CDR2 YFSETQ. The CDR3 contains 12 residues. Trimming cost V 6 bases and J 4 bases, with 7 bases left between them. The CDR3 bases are TGCGCCAGCACAGGGGATAATGAAAAACTGTTTTTT. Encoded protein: CASTGDNEKLFF.

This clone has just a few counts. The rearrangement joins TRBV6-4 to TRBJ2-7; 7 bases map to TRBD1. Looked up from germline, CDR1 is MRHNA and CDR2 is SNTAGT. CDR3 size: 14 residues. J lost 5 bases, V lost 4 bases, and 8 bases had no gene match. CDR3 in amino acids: CASSAGTAAHEQYF. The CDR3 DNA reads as TGTGCCAGCAGTGCCGGGACAGCGGCCCACGAGCAGTACTTC.